These T cell receptor beta chains were read from a single sample in a study of cytomegalovirus exposure and HLA in healthy donors. Some clones are missing from TCRdb's copy, which holds only in-frame ones; the method was immunoSEQ multiplex PCR. The table includes about 170,000 clones, almost 80% detected once. Sequencing was performed on PBMCs. The source is a man aged 35-49 years in good health and CMV-seropositive. CDR3s include the opening cysteine and the closing phenylalanine or tryptophan. A D gene is named only where the DNA matches it firmly. Clone size is shown for a subset of rows, as once, few, many or a class of expanded clone.

CASSSGTSGTDTQYF	TGTGCCAGCAGCTCCGGGACTAGCGGCACAGATACGCAGTATTTT	NA	TRBD2	TRBV5-6	TRBJ2-3
CASSMGGLAGEGEQFF	TGTGCCAGTAGTATGGGAGGACTAGCGGGAGAGGGTGAGCAGTTCTTC	NA	TRBD2	TRBV19	TRBJ2-1
CASSPPLEREKTGELFF	TGTGCCAGCAGCCCTCCACTTGAGCGGGAGAAAACCGGGGAGCTGTTTTTT	once	TRBD2	TRBV27	TRBJ2-2
CASSLGDWGGSEQFF	TGCGCCAGCAGCTTGGGGGACTGGGGAGGGAGTGAGCAGTTCTTC	few	TRBD2	TRBV5-1	TRBJ2-1
CASSFPQGDTQYF	TGTGCCAGCTCCTTTCCACAGGGAGATACGCAGTATTTT	NA	NA	TRBV18	TRBJ2-3
CASSFTGEQYF	TGCGCCAGCAGTTTCACAGGCGAGCAGTACTTC	NA	NA	TRBV5-1	TRBJ2-7
CAWSVRGGYRGVSAYGYTF	TGTGCCTGGAGTGTACGGGGTGGTTATCGCGGGGTTTCGGCCTATGGCTACACCTTC	NA	NA	TRBV30	TRBJ1-2
CATSRTGQWETQYF	TGTGCCACCAGCAGAACGGGACAGTGGGAGACCCAGTACTTC	NA	TRBD1	TRBV15	TRBJ2-5
CASSRDSFYEQYF	TGTGCCAGCAGCCGGGACAGCTTCTACGAGCAGTACTTC	NA	TRBD1	TRBV6-5	TRBJ2-7
CASSPVTGGELFF	TGCGCCAGCAGCCCGGTCACCGGCGGGGAGCTGTTTTTT	few	NA	TRBV5-1	TRBJ2-2